This T cell receptor (beta chain) was obtained from a study of T cells expressing NK-cell markers. Study outcomes and limitations: Researchers report these clonotypes also headed the CD3+CD56-NKG2C+ fraction in a handful of donors.

Germline lookup yields CDR1 MNHNS and CDR2 SASEGT. The CDR3 is 16 amino acids. Comment on this clonotype: Its target is not known.

TCRdb reworked the 5' RACE reads into one entry per CDR3 protein, no DNA. The repertoire table contains some 190,000 distinct CDR3 sequences. This rearrangement joins TRBV6-1 to TRBJ2-5; absent DNA, TCRdb's TRBD1 call cannot be checked. Sequences were obtained from blood T cells: a sorted CD56 or NKG2C T cell subset, CD4+ or CD8+ T cells, or bulk PBMC T cells (not recorded which). This clonotype originated in a man aged 18-70 years in good health. The CDR3 loop reads CASTNPGGGHIETQYF.